This T cell receptor beta chain was found in a study of cytomegalovirus exposure and HLA in healthy donors. It was with 60 Vbeta and 13 Jbeta primers that the PCR ran. TCRdb keeps only in-frame clones here, not all; method: immunoSEQ multiplex PCR. The table has roughly 150,000 clones, 75% seen once. This CDR3 has 13 amino acids. Trimming removed 0 bases at V and 3 bases at J, with 5 bases between. The germline gives CDR1 SGHRS, CDR2 YFSETQ. This receptor was taken from a woman in her forties or fifties in good health and CMV-seropositive. The chain couples TRBV5-1 to TRBJ2-3; no clear D gene. The source material was PBMCs. CDR3 bases: TGCGCCAGCAGCTTGGGAGGTACAGATACGCAGTATTTT. This sequence encodes CASSLGGTDTQYF.